This T cell receptor (beta chain) was profiled in a study of T cell responses to AZD1222 COVID-19 vaccine (TCRdb year 2021). With respect to the entire study: A total of about 230 trial participants underwent TCR sequencing, of whom some 210 received two doses of AZD1222 and roughly 25 received two doses of the MenACWY control vaccine. Trial participants were enrolled by age into subgroups of 18-55, 56-69 and 70-plus years, and around 140, 26 and 57 TCR-sequenced participants, respectively, were included in these subgroups.

Study-level results and caveats: After two AZD1222 doses, spike-specific TCR breadth and depth were significantly higher than at day 0 and than in MenACWY recipients. Participants were mostly white British and included more females than males, and it was suggested by the authors that clonal diversity may have been underestimated. The vaccine-associated CD4 TCRs covered the entire spike protein, and the dominant responses fell in regions 160-218 and 743-854. Reportedly, almost half of the unique spike-specific TCRs recognized epitopes lying outside the regions that are mutated in the B.1.351 and B.1.1.7 variants. In the small 56-69-year group, the increase in depth fell short of significance, most likely because of low power. Conclusions about previously exposed vaccinees were limited because only a handful of AZD1222 recipients were SARS-CoV-2 seropositive at baseline. Because no samples from the day 14 peak response were available, repertoires could be characterized only after the peak T cell response.

Between the V and J ends, shortened by 0 bases and 4 bases respectively, the junction contains 10 bases. Spanning cysteine to phenylalanine, the CDR3 consists of 14 amino acids. The kept DNA is CDR3 alone, 42 bases in frame from the first base. From the germline V gene, CDR1 is SGHRS and CDR2 is YFSETQ. The time point label, as the study defines it: about 28 days (+/-7) after the second vaccine dose. AZD1222 recipients with second doses at about 4 weeks or about 12 weeks were pooled, because spike-specific TCR depth and breadth did not differ between schedules. Vaccinee samples were obtained from the UK trials COV001 and COV002, which included a single-blind randomized controlled phase 2/3 trial of AZD1222 (ChAdOx1 nCoV-19) in healthy adults. Trial participant PBMC samples were collected at day 0 and day 28 after the second dose for TCRbeta chain sequencing. The CDR3 regions of human TCRbeta chains were analyzed by immunosequencing. The study's processing was this. Repertoire TCRs were checked for matches against a reference library of SARS-CoV-2-specific TCRs that had been generated using the MIRA antigen-specificity platform. Breadth was defined as the fraction of unique TCRs that were SARS-CoV-2-associated, and depth was defined as the fraction of total T cells that were SARS-CoV-2-associated. Using the MIRA data, each spike-specific TCR was assigned both to the spike region to which the TCR was reactive and to a CD4 or CD8 class. Log10-transformed breadth and depth values were compared by one-way ANOVA with Sidak's multiple comparisons tests. This immuneACCESS table, as held by TCRdb, lists in-frame sequences with V and J called but not all clones. Of the missing ones, under half trace to an unresolved V gene in checked studies; the others have no known cause. For V, J and clone size, that table is used; D and trimming come from the DNA. In this sample the table shows tens of thousands of clones, roughly 90% of which occur a single time. Jointly, the top ten make up 12% of the sample.

Points on this clone: The antigen this receptor binds is unknown. Base qualities are missing; no much larger clone stands one base away.

Sequencing used peripheral blood, obtained 28 days after the second AZD1222 dose. The receptor comes from an adult who received the AZD1222 COVID-19 vaccine. The rearrangement joined TRBV5-1 to TRBJ2-5; the D call could be TRBD1 or TRBD2, with each sharing 6 bases. DNA sequence: TGCGCCAGCAGCTTGGGACGGGGGCGAGAGACCCAGTACTTC. It translates as CASSLGRGRETQYF.